The clone carrying this T cell receptor (beta chain) occurred a few times. Antigen: not known. One entry per CDR3 protein, called by TCRdb with MiXCR from the 5' RACE reads. Of 150,000 or so distinct CDR3 sequences detected, around 32% appear once; the ten largest clones hold 6%. This record comes from a study of CD8 T cells in ankylosing spondylitis. Study-level findings and limits: Both synovial fluid and blood in reactive arthritis had previously been reported to carry some motif variants. Researchers reportedly found disease-linked clones significantly enriched in matched ankylosing spondylitis synovial fluid.

This CDR3 comprises 15 residues. Trimming cost V 2 bases and J 9 bases, with 14 bases left between them. The chain joins TRBV12-3 or TRBV12-4 to TRBJ1-6, with D tentatively TRBD1 (6 bases). The clonotype comes from a male donor with ankylosing spondylitis. Sequencing was done on a sample of synovial fluid, either unsorted or a sorted T cell fraction (not recorded which). In DNA, the CDR3 is TGTGCCAGCAGTTTAAAGGGGGGGGGAAGTTCACCCCTCCACTTT. Translation: CASSLKGGGSSPLHF.